This record looks at one T cell receptor (beta chain) sequence and its context. This record belongs to a study of T cell changes during pregnancy in multiple sclerosis. The repertoire was sequenced with immunoSEQ multiplex PCR; TCRdb's copy has only in-frame clones and lacks some. The profile shows approximately 93,000 clones, under 95% of them singletons. The CDR3 has 13 residues. Deletions cut 0 bases from V and 9 bases from J, with 8 bases between. CDR1 is SGHTA and CDR2 is FQGNSA in the germline V gene. The starting material was peripheral blood, obtained before pregnancy. The TCR comes from a female donor with multiple sclerosis, enrolled in a pregnancy study. The chain joins TRBV7-2 to TRBJ2-2; no reliable D call. CDR3 nucleotides: TGTGCCAGCAGCTTAGCCTTGCGCCGGGAGCTGTTTTTT. Protein product: CASSLALRRELFF.